In its sample, the clone carrying this T cell receptor beta chain was seen a few times. What it recognizes is unknown. The J segment lost 0 bases and the V segment lost 7 bases, leaving 10 bases of the junction unmatched. In germline, CDR1 is KGHDR, CDR2 SFDVKD. CDR3 length: 18 amino acids. It was with unique molecular identifiers that the TCRbeta library was prepared. TCRdb recomputed calls from the PCR reads with MiXCR, one row per CDR3 protein. The table lists around 440,000 distinct CDR3 sequences, roughly 16% of them singletons. The entry originates in a study of T-cell reconstitution after alpha-beta-depleted transplantation in children. Broader study findings: In patients about two months after transplant, alpha-beta T cells reportedly arose from several hundred expanded graft clones. Surviving recipient T cells and thymic progenitors accounted for the high day-60 TCRbeta diversity observed in some patients.

The chain employs TRBV24-1 and TRBJ2-4, with 11 bases aligning to TRBD2. The sample in question was PBMCs, mostly from graft donor cells, obtained 360 days after TCRalphabeta/CD19-depleted stem cell transplant. The source is a boy in the first two years of life who had a stem cell transplant for Wiskott-Aldrich syndrome, so the T cells may come from the graft donor. This CDR3 is CATRVTSGMGLAKNIQYF. DNA for the CDR3: TGTGCCACCAGGGTGACTAGCGGGATGGGGTTAGCCAAAAACATTCAGTACTTC.